This T cell receptor beta chain was captured by sequencing in a study of vaccination and CD4 T cells after COVID-19. As for the study in general: Every participant had a vaccine, which was either BNT162b2 or mRNA-1273, given in two doses.

Indicated treatment: roughly ten-day PBMC culture with coronavirus spike peptide pools or control peptides (ViraFEST assay). Trimming took off 5 bases at V and 3 bases at J, with 17 bases between the two ends. Germline loops: CDR1 SGHVS, CDR2 FQNEAQ. The CDR3 length is 15 residues. Points on this clonotype: What it recognizes is unknown.

The assay that was used to sequence DNA from cultured CD4+ T cells was the Oncomine TCR Beta short-read assay. One entry per CDR3 protein results from TCRdb running MiXCR on the PCR reads. The data show about 15,000 distinct CDR3 sequences, with 30% to 40% seen just once and about 5.6% held by the top ten. The input for sequencing was CD4+ T cells from blood, cultured in vitro, taken before SARS-CoV-2 vaccination. The TCR originated in a human donor who had recovered from COVID-19. V usage is TRBV7-8 and J usage is TRBJ2-7, with D perhaps assigned TRBD1 or TRBD2 (6 bases each). The CDR3 DNA sequence: TGTGCCAGCAGCCCAGAGGAGGGACACCACTACGAGCAGTACTTC. Protein product: CASSPEEGHHYEQYF.